Presented here are 16 T cell receptor beta chains from one specimen sequenced in a study of patients and donors after allogeneic stem cell transplantation. Each CDR3 protein gets one entry after TCRdb re-called the RT-PCR reads with MiXCR. The sample holds approximately 140,000 distinct CDR3 sequences, over 35% seen once. Material for sequencing was blood, either unsorted or a sorted T cell fraction (not recorded which). The receptors derive from a human donor who was either an allogeneic HSCT recipient or a stem cell or donor lymphocyte infusion donor (not recorded which). It is not recorded whose cells these are; they may come from a transplant donor.

CDR3 in DNA: TGTGCCAGCAGTCAGGACAGGGGGCCGGGGGACATTCAGTACTTC. Protein sequence: CASSQDRGPGDIQYF. V usage is TRBV6-2 or TRBV6-3 and J usage is TRBJ2-4; 11 nucleotides align to TRBD1. The germline gives CDR1 MNHEY, CDR2 SVGEGT. The CDR3 extends over 15 amino acids. J gave up 8 bases and V 5 bases, and 8 bases lay outside the gene matches.

The chain joins TRBV7-9 to TRBJ1-6, with D possibly TRBD1 on 5 matching bases. Deletions cut 8 bases from V and 2 bases from J, with 16 bases between. Per the germline V gene, CDR1 is SEHNR and CDR2 is FQNEAQ (reference sequence). The length of the CDR3 is 16 residues. The CDR3 DNA sequence: TGTGCCAGCGCCCCCCCGGGGCCAGCCTATAATTCACCCCTCCACTTT. Protein: CASAPPGPAYNSPLHF. Full variable domain (remainder filled in from reference TRBV7-9 and TRBJ1-6): DTGVSQNPRHKITKRGQNVTFRCDPISEHNRLYWYRQTLGQGPEFLTYFQNEAQLEKSRLLSDRFSAERPKGSFSTLEIQRTEQGDSAMYLCASAPPGPAYNSPLHFGNGTRLTVT.

Only a few counts were recorded for this clonotype. The V gene is TRBV28, the J gene TRBJ1-6; no clear D gene. The CDR3 totals 14 residues. Per germline, CDR1 MDHEN and CDR2 SYDVKM. Trimming took 7 bases from V and 9 from J, leaving 16 bases between them. CDR3 in amino acids: CASNNRSPFSPLHF. The CDR3 DNA reads as TGTGCCAGCAATAATCGGTCTCCCTTTTCACCCCTCCACTTT.

This chain uses TRBV20-1 with TRBJ2-7; tentatively, D is TRBD2 (5 bases). Between the trimmed V and J ends, which lost 4 bases and 4 bases, there was a span of 17 bases. Germline loops: CDR1 DFQATT, CDR2 SNEGSKA (reference sequence). The CDR3 loop spans 14 amino acids. The DNA of the CDR3 is TGCAGTGCTATCCAAGAGGGTTACTTATACGAGCAGTACTTC. Translating it yields CSAIQEGYLYEQYF.

This clonotype occurred a few times. The rearrangement joins TRBV28 to TRBJ1-1; D gene uncertain. Trimming took off 5 bases at V and 4 bases at J, with 14 bases between the two ends. CDR1 is MDHEN and CDR2 is SYDVKM in the germline V gene. The CDR3 is 14 residues long. CDR3 sequence reads: CASSPDLGSTEAFF. The CDR3 coding sequence is TGTGCCAGCAGTCCAGACTTAGGGTCCACTGAAGCTTTCTTT.

This sequence joins TRBV7-8 and TRBJ1-5; 7 bases line up with TRBD1. V lost 3 bases and J lost 6; bases outside the gene matches: 14. Germline CDR1 is SGHVS and CDR2 is FQNEAQ. The CDR3 is 17 amino acids. The CDR3: CASSLVRGRPGSQPQHF. The CDR3 nucleotides read TGTGCCAGCAGCTTGGTAAGGGGGCGACCTGGCAGTCAGCCCCAGCATTTT.

The V and J genes are TRBV6-5 and TRBJ1-5; D remains unclear. From germline, CDR1 is MNHEY and CDR2 SVGAGI. The CDR3 totals 13 residues. Trimming pared 6 bases from V and 0 bases from J, leaving 6 bases between. CDR3 in DNA: TGTGCCAGCAGAGGGTTTAGCAATCAGCCCCAGCATTTT. This gives the protein CASRGFSNQPQHF.

The chain couples TRBV12-3 or TRBV12-4 to TRBJ1-6; 8 bases are a match to TRBD1. The CDR3 extends over 17 amino acids. With V trimmed by 2 bases and J by 7 bases, 10 bases remained unmatched. The CDR3 DNA reads TGTGCCAGCAGTTTACCCCCAGCAGGGGGCTTAAATTCACCCCTCCACTTT. This sequence encodes CASSLPPAGGLNSPLHF.

This clonotype has just a few counts. J is TRBJ1-1 and V is TRBV19; 8 bases match TRBD1. Germline lookup yields CDR1 LNHDA and CDR2 SQIVND (reference sequence). The CDR3 runs 13 residues. Germline trimming cut 10 bases from V and 0 bases from J; bases unmatched to any gene: 4. For the CDR3, the DNA is TGTGCCACCACGACAGGGGTGAACACTGAAGCTTTCTTT. The encoded protein is CATTTGVNTEAFF.

This clonotype appeared many times. DNA for the CDR3: TGTGCCAGCACCCGACAGGGGGCGGAAGACTATGGCTACACCTTC. Amino acids: CASTRQGAEDYGYTF. This chain links TRBV12-3 or TRBV12-4 with TRBJ1-2; 10 nucleotides align to TRBD1. CDR3 size: 15 residues. Trimming took 7 bases from V and 3 from J; bases not matched to a gene: 8.

The chain has TRBV6-5 and TRBJ1-2; no reliable D call. The CDR3 contains 13 residues. CDR1 and CDR2 (germline): MNHEY, SVGAGI. The V and J ends lost 2 bases and 4 bases respectively, with 8 bases between them. The CDR3 loop is CASSYRVSYGYTF. For the CDR3, the DNA is TGTGCCAGCAGTTACAGGGTTAGCTATGGCTACACCTTC.

The J gene is TRBJ1-5, the V gene TRBV12-3 or TRBV12-4, with TRBD1 matching 8 bases. The CDR3 extends over 15 amino acids. Trimming took 6 bases from V and 4 from J; bases not matched to a gene: 8. CDR3 sequence: CASRPDRGQNQPQHF. CDR3 sequence (DNA): TGTGCCAGCAGACCCGACAGGGGTCAGAATCAGCCCCAGCATTTT.

This clonotype has only a few counts. The chain couples TRBV27 to TRBJ2-3; no reliable D call. This CDR3 is built from 13 residues. V lost 0 bases and J lost 2, with 3 bases in between. Germline V gene lookup returns CDR1 MNHEY and CDR2 SMNVEV (reference sequence). The CDR3 sequence: CASSLSSTDTQYF. The CDR3 DNA sequence: TGTGCCAGCAGTTTATCGTCCACAGATACGCAGTATTTT.

The chain employs TRBV12-3 or TRBV12-4 and TRBJ1-1; TRBD1 agrees at 9 bases. V was pared by 5 bases and J by 0 bases, with 13 bases of the junction left unmatched. The length of the CDR3 is 18 residues. The CDR3 nucleotides are TGTGCCAGCAGTCGTGGACAGGGGCGACTCGGGTTGAACACTGAAGCTTTCTTT. This codes for CASSRGQGRLGLNTEAFF.

The chain has TRBV7-8 and TRBJ2-3; D may be TRBD1 or TRBD2 (6 bases each). Trimming removed 7 bases at V and 7 bases at J, with 21 bases between. The CDR3 has 15 amino acids. CDR1 and CDR2 (germline): SGHVS, FQNEAQ. The CDR3 region is CASTGAGNLGHTQYF. Written as DNA, the CDR3 is TGTGCCAGCACGGGGGCGGGAAACTTAGGGCATACGCAGTATTTT.

J is TRBJ2-7 and V is TRBV5-6; weak D call: TRBD2 (6 bases). Germline CDR1 is SGHDT and CDR2 is YYEEEE. Trimming pared 4 bases from V and 6 bases from J, leaving 17 bases between. CDR3 length: 14 amino acids. The CDR3 DNA sequence: TGTGCCAGCAGCCCCTTGGGGCGGGGACTCGAGCAGTACTTC. Translating gives CASSPLGRGLEQYF.